The rows below give T cell receptor beta chains drawn from one sample of a study of shared clonotypes between healthy human individuals. TCRdb's copy holds only in-frame clones and misses some; the assay was immunoSEQ multiplex PCR. The sample comprises approximately 2,200,000 clones, about 93% of which are singletons, and under 2% rests with the top ten. Sequenced sample: naive CD8+ T cells from PBMCs. The receptors come from a young man in good health. Some clones in this sample may be carry-over from other donors' samples. CDR3s leave out the opening cysteine and the closing phenylalanine or tryptophan.

J	length	V	CDR3
TRBJ2-7	13	TRBV5-5	ASSLARTASYEQY
TRBJ1-1	11	TRBV14	ASRPQGDPPAF
TRBJ1-3	16	TRBV25-1	ASSEYGTGAGSGNTIY
TRBJ2-1	7	TRBV7-9	AVGDEQF
TRBJ2-7	10	TRBV7-9	ASSFGSGEQY
TRBJ1-2	13	TRBV19	ASSIDQGTSSGYT
TRBJ2-3	13	TRBV28	ASTSRDRDLATQY
TRBJ2-7	11	TRBV19	ASTRGQFYEQY
TRBJ2-7	12	TRBV18	ASWTGTGLYEQY
TRBJ2-7	14	TRBV5-6	ASSLKLAGSTYEQY
TRBJ1-2	12	TRBV15	ATSADRVPYGYT
TRBJ1-2	12	TRBV7-4	ASNLPQDSYGYT
TRBJ1-6	15	TRBV14	ASSQEGRVTYNSPLH
TRBJ2-1	14	TRBV2	ASSPITGGGYNEQF
TRBJ2-2	14	TRBV7-2	ASSLVSGAGTGELF
TRBJ2-7	10	TRBV5-1	ASSFGGREQY
TRBJ1-1	13	TRBV23-1	ASRRDLRGRTEAF